This TCR beta chain is drawn from a study of control samples from healthy donors and cancer patients. The trim removed 0 bases at V and 7 bases at J, leaving 8 bases unmatched. CDR3 length: 17 amino acids. Germline CDR1 reads MGHRA; CDR2 reads YSYEKL. Assay used: immunoSEQ multiplex PCR; TCRdb lists only in-frame clones, some missing. The table lists 95,000 to 150,000 clones, roughly 88% of them singletons, with approximately 3.2% in the top ten. The sequenced sample was blood. V is TRBV4-1 and J is TRBJ1-4; 10 bases are shared with TRBD1. The sequence came from a man aged 35 to 55 in good health. The CDR3: CASSQDLDRGWFEKLFF. DNA for the CDR3: TGCGCCAGCAGCCAAGATTTGGACAGGGGGTGGTTTGAAAAACTGTTTTTT.